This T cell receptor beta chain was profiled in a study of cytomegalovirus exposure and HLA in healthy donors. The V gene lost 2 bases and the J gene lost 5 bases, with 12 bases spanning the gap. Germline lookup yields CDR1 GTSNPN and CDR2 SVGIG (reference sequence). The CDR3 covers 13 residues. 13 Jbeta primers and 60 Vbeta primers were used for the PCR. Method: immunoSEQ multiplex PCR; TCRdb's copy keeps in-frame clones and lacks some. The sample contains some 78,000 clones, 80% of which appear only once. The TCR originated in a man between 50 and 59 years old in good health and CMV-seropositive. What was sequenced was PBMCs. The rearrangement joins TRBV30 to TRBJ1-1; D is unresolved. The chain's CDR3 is CAWSNRGTTEAFF. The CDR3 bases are TGTGCCTGGAGTAACCGGGGAACGACTGAAGCTTTCTTT.